This TCR beta chain was retrieved from a study of control samples from healthy donors and cancer patients. This table comes from immunoSEQ multiplex PCR, and its TCRdb copy is limited to in-frame clones, with some not included. This sample has 160,000 or so clones; 96% occur once, and the top ten carry 1%. The germline V gene encodes CDR1 KGHSH and CDR2 LQKENI. V lost 3 bases to trimming and J lost 0 bases; unmatched junction nucleotides: 19. CDR3 length equals 20 residues. What was sequenced was blood. This receptor was identified in a woman aged 25 to 39 in good health. This sequence joins TRBV18 and TRBJ1-2; 7 nucleotides agree with TRBD1. DNA for the CDR3: TGTGCCAGCTCACCCCAGGGGGGGACAGCAGGAGTGGAGGCTAACTATGGCTACACCTTC. Its protein product is CASSPQGGTAGVEANYGYTF.